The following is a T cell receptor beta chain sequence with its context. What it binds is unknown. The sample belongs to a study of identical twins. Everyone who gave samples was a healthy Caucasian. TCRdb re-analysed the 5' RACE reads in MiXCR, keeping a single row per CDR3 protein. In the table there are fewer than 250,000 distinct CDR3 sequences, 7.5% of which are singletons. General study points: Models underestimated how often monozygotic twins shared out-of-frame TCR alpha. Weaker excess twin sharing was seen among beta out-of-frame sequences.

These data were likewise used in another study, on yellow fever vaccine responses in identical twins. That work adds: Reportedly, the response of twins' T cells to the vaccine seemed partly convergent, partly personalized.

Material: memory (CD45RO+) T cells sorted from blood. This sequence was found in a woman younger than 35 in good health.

The CDR3 DNA is TGTGCCAGCAGCTTGGGGCTCCTTTGCGGGGGCCACGAGCAGTACTTC. Encoded protein: CASSLGLLCGGHEQYF. The rearrangement links TRBV5-8 to TRBJ2-7, with D possibly matching TRBD2 (7 bases). There are 16 residues in the CDR3. The V gene lost 0 bases and the J gene lost 5 bases, with 18 bases spanning the gap. CDR1 and CDR2 from the germline V gene are SGHTS and YDEGEE.